This is a list of T cell receptor beta chains from one sample in a study of pediatric ulcerative colitis. The protocol was immunoSEQ multiplex PCR, while the TCRdb copy is restricted to in-frame clones and leaves out a portion. The table includes 40,000 to 55,000 clones, about 78% detected once. The sequencing input was gut tissue. These TCRs come from a girl aged 10 to 17 with moderate ulcerative colitis. Both conserved end residues are trimmed from each CDR3. Rows give clone size only sometimes, using once, few, many, or a class for an expanded clone.

J gene: TRBJ1-2
clone size: .
V gene: TRBV28
CDR3 protein: ASSSGTTDYGYT

J gene: TRBJ1-1
clone size: .
V gene: TRBV5-4
CDR3 protein: ASSTGVNTEAF

J gene: TRBJ2-3
clone size: .
V gene: TRBV19
CDR3 protein: ASSATSFPTDTQY

J gene: TRBJ1-2
clone size: .
V gene: TRBV19
CDR3 protein: ASSIPLNYGYT

J gene: TRBJ1-4
clone size: .
V gene: TRBV5-5
CDR3 protein: ASSLSGGNEKLF

J gene: TRBJ2-2
clone size: .
V gene: TRBV13
CDR3 protein: ASSLFQGGYTGELF

J gene: TRBJ2-1
clone size: .
V gene: TRBV6-1
CDR3 protein: ASRMFNEQF

J gene: TRBJ2-2
clone size: .
V gene: TRBV15
CDR3 protein: ATSTRTGINTGELF

J gene: TRBJ1-1
clone size: few
V gene: TRBV29-1
CDR3 protein: SVQPNTEAF

J gene: TRBJ2-1
clone size: few
V gene: TRBV9
CDR3 protein: ASSYRDRARDEQF

J gene: TRBJ2-7
clone size: .
V gene: TRBV11-2
CDR3 protein: ASSPYYEQY

J gene: TRBJ2-7
clone size: .
V gene: TRBV29-1
CDR3 protein: SVGGIGGDEQY

J gene: TRBJ2-3
clone size: .
V gene: TRBV14
CDR3 protein: ACQKRASTDTQY

J gene: TRBJ2-3
clone size: .
V gene: TRBV30
CDR3 protein: AWGDGWRGALDTQY

J gene: TRBJ2-2
clone size: few
V gene: TRBV6-4
CDR3 protein: ASSESPTGELF

J gene: TRBJ2-2
clone size: .
V gene: TRBV7-2
CDR3 protein: ASSSTDGLAVNTGELF

J gene: TRBJ1-2
clone size: .
V gene: TRBV27
CDR3 protein: ASIPGRGAKWYGYT

J gene: TRBJ1-2
clone size: .
V gene: TRBV5-1
CDR3 protein: ASSFSRDSTYGYT

J gene: TRBJ2-5
clone size: .
V gene: TRBV5-1
CDR3 protein: ASSPLAGEETQY

J gene: TRBJ1-1
clone size: .
V gene: TRBV7-2
CDR3 protein: ASSQRGRSEAF

J gene: TRBJ2-3
clone size: .
V gene: TRBV13
CDR3 protein: ASSLINTPGREIADTQY

J gene: TRBJ2-5
clone size: large
V gene: TRBV29-1
CDR3 protein: SVERDRGETQY

J gene: TRBJ1-1
clone size: .
V gene: TRBV7-9
CDR3 protein: ASSSGRVTNTEAF

J gene: TRBJ1-2
clone size: .
V gene: TRBV11-1
CDR3 protein: ASSPRSQANYGYT

J gene: TRBJ1-2
clone size: .
V gene: TRBV27
CDR3 protein: ASSFGSLASYT

J gene: TRBJ2-3
clone size: .
V gene: TRBV27
CDR3 protein: ASRLLAGGSDTQY

J gene: TRBJ2-1
clone size: .
V gene: TRBV5-1
CDR3 protein: ASSLRWGGTEQF

J gene: TRBJ2-5
clone size: .
V gene: TRBV2
CDR3 protein: ASRAGGFETQY

J gene: TRBJ1-5
clone size: .
V gene: TRBV15
CDR3 protein: ATSRGTVQQPQH

J gene: TRBJ2-1
clone size: .
V gene: TRBV6-6
CDR3 protein: ASSYLEGGDEQF

J gene: TRBJ2-5
clone size: .
V gene: TRBV18
CDR3 protein: ASSPPGQQETQY

J gene: TRBJ1-2
clone size: few
V gene: TRBV28
CDR3 protein: ASSRTGYGYT

J gene: TRBJ2-1
clone size: .
V gene: TRBV4-1
CDR3 protein: ASSQEAYYNEQF

J gene: TRBJ2-7
clone size: once
V gene: TRBV5-1
CDR3 protein: ASSGGTSGSYEQY

J gene: TRBJ1-2
clone size: .
V gene: TRBV4-2
CDR3 protein: ASSQEGFLKGYT

J gene: TRBJ2-1
clone size: .
V gene: TRBV4-2
CDR3 protein: ASSQVSGSSYNEQF

J gene: TRBJ1-3
clone size: .
V gene: TRBV7-2
CDR3 protein: ASSLASGFSGNTIY

J gene: TRBJ2-7
clone size: few
V gene: TRBV5-4
CDR3 protein: ASSLAAGPTYEQY

J gene: TRBJ2-1
clone size: .
V gene: TRBV28
CDR3 protein: ASSRGALSYNEQF

J gene: TRBJ2-1
clone size: .
V gene: TRBV5-4
CDR3 protein: ASSLKLSYNEQF

J gene: TRBJ2-7
clone size: few
V gene: TRBV27
CDR3 protein: ASSLAGSSHLGYEQY

J gene: TRBJ2-1
clone size: .
V gene: TRBV28
CDR3 protein: ASSWNTGVGYGEQF

J gene: TRBJ1-2
clone size: .
V gene: TRBV15
CDR3 protein: ATSRDRGRGGYT

J gene: TRBJ1-2
clone size: few
V gene: TRBV18
CDR3 protein: ASSPDARARGYT

J gene: TRBJ2-3
clone size: .
V gene: TRBV5-4
CDR3 protein: ASSLPAGPSTDTQY

J gene: TRBJ2-6
clone size: .
V gene: TRBV6-1
CDR3 protein: ASRDRVSGANVLT

J gene: TRBJ1-2
clone size: .
V gene: TRBV10-2
CDR3 protein: ASSHSKTGTALTRGGYT

J gene: TRBJ2-3
clone size: .
V gene: TRBV4-1
CDR3 protein: ASSREYRGGDTQY

J gene: TRBJ2-1
clone size: .
V gene: TRBV29-1
CDR3 protein: SVAHSYNEQF

J gene: TRBJ2-1
clone size: .
V gene: TRBV7-3
CDR3 protein: ASSLSGSSSYNEQF

J gene: TRBJ1-1
clone size: .
V gene: TRBV5-8
CDR3 protein: ASSRPGQFEAF

J gene: TRBJ2-1
clone size: .
V gene: TRBV7-2
CDR3 protein: ASREDLAGGLRPLQF

J gene: TRBJ2-7
clone size: few
V gene: TRBV7-6
CDR3 protein: ASSPFYGGYEQY

J gene: TRBJ1-3
clone size: .
V gene: TRBV5-1
CDR3 protein: ASSFEGSSGNTIY

J gene: TRBJ1-1
clone size: .
V gene: TRBV6-5
CDR3 protein: ASSYRRMDTEAF

J gene: TRBJ1-1
clone size: .
V gene: TRBV7-8
CDR3 protein: ASLKTWLLSGEAF

J gene: TRBJ1-1
clone size: .
V gene: TRBV30
CDR3 protein: AWSVRLAVARGYTEAF